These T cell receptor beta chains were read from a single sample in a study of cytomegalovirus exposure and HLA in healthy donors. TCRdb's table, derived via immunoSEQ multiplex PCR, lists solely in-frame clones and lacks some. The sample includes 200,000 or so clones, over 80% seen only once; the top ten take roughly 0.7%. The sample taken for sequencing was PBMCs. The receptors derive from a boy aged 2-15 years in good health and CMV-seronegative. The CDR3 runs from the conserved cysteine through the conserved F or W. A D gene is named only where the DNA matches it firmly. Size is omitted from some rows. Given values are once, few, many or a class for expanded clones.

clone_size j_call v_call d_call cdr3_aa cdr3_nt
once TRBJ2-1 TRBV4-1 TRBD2 CASSQGVAGGSYNEQFF TGCGCCAGCAGCCAGGGAGTAGCGGGAGGGTCCTACAATGAGCAGTTCTTC
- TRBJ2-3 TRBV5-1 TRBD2 CASSPPSGRASRDTQYF TGCGCCAGCAGCCCCCCTAGCGGGAGGGCCTCCCGGGATACGCAGTATTTT
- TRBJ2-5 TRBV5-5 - CASSLRQTQETQYF TGTGCCAGCAGCTTAAGACAGACCCAAGAGACCCAGTACTTC
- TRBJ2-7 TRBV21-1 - CASIGVGTGPEQYF TGTGCCAGTATCGGGGTCGGGACAGGTCCCGAGCAGTACTTC
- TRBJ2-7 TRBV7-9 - CASSVQSYEQYF TGTGCCAGCAGCGTACAGTCCTACGAGCAGTACTTC
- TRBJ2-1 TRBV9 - CASSQNPATRYSSYNEQFF TGTGCCAGCAGCCAAAACCCGGCGACCCGCTACAGCTCCTACAATGAGCAGTTCTTC
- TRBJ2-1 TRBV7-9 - CASSVKRDWDEQFF TGTGCCAGCAGCGTCAAGAGGGACTGGGATGAGCAGTTCTTC
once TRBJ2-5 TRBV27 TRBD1 CASSRNRQGQETQYF TGTGCCAGCAGTCGTAATCGACAGGGCCAAGAGACCCAGTACTTC
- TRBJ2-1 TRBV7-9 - CASSLGQADEQFF TGTGCCAGCAGCTTAGGACAGGCCGATGAGCAGTTCTTC
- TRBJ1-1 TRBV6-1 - CASRDSLNTEAFF TGTGCCAGCAGGGACAGTCTGAACACTGAAGCTTTCTTT
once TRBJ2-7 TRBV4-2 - CASSPYKGVKAYEQYF TGTGCCAGCAGCCCTTACAAAGGGGTCAAGGCCTACGAGCAGTACTTC
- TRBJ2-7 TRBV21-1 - CASSKAKIFSQTGEDKTTNYEQYF TGTGCCAGCAGCAAAGCCAAGATTTTCAGCCAGACAGGCGAGGATAAAACCACAAACTACGAGCAGTACTTC
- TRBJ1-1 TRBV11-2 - CASSVDSLNTEAFF TGTGCCAGCAGCGTTGACAGTTTGAACACTGAAGCTTTCTTT